This T cell receptor (beta chain) was captured in a study of PD-1 blockade in classical Hodgkin lymphoma. Background on the study: Nivolumab dosing for patients was 3 mg/kg, administered intravenously every 2 weeks.

Study-wide findings and caveats: At C4D1, TCR diversity had climbed significantly for CD4+ cells, though not for CD8+ cells. At baseline, newly diagnosed patients reportedly showed less TCR diversity than healthy donors.

Sequenced by immunoSEQ multiplex PCR; TCRdb stores in-frame clones only, minus some. The sample includes about 110,000 clones, 80% to 90% of them seen just once. This CDR3 is 13 amino acids long. Germline V gives CDR1 SGHTA, CDR2 FQGNSA. Losses at the gene ends were 4 bases for V and 5 bases for J; bases not matched to a gene: 4. In regard to this clone: Its antigen is not known.

Following autologous stem cell transplantation, relapse occurred in every patient, and exposure to brentuximab vedotin varied. The TCR comes from a human donor with classical Hodgkin lymphoma. The input for sequencing was peripheral blood mononuclear cells (PBMCs), taken before the second cycle of nivolumab. The rearrangement uses TRBV7-2 and TRBJ2-5, with 7 bases lining up with TRBD2. The CDR3 loop reads CASSSGLVETQYF. The CDR3 DNA reads TGTGCCAGCAGCTCCGGACTAGTGGAGACCCAGTACTTC.